These 15 T cell receptor beta chains came from one sample sequenced in a study of cytomegalovirus exposure and HLA in healthy donors. Researchers ran the PCR with 60 Vbeta and 13 Jbeta primers. Using immunoSEQ multiplex PCR, the repertoire was profiled, and TCRdb retains in-frame clones only, with some absent. This table has fewer than 150,000 clones, roughly 78% appearing once. Sequencing input: PBMCs. The source is a man aged 25 to 45 in good health and CMV-seronegative.

The chain has TRBV5-8 and TRBJ1-5, with 7 bases identical to TRBD1. Germline lookup yields CDR1 SGHTS and CDR2 YDEGEE. This CDR3 has 15 residues. Germline trimming cut 3 bases from V and 5 bases from J; bases unmatched to any gene: 8. In DNA, the CDR3 is TGTGCCAGCAGCTCCAGGACAGGTGTCGATCAGCCCCAGCATTTT. Amino acids: CASSSRTGVDQPQHF. The full variable domain, with the rest looked up from reference TRBV5-8 and TRBJ1-5, is EAGVTQSPTHLIKTRGQQATLRCSPISGHTSVYWYQQALGLGLQFLLWYDEGEERNRGNFPPRFSGRQFPNYSSELNVNALELEDSALYLCASSSRTGVDQPQHFGDGTRLSIL.

V is TRBV9 and J is TRBJ1-1; the D is unclear. V dropped 0 bases and J dropped 6 bases, with 15 bases sitting between them. Germline CDR1 SGDLS, CDR2 YYNGEE. The CDR3 contains 15 residues. The DNA of the CDR3 is TGTGCCAGCAGCGTAGTGGAGGGAATTATCGCTGAAGCTTTCTTT. Amino acid sequence: CASSVVEGIIAEAFF. The whole variable domain, remainder taken from reference TRBV9 and TRBJ1-1, is DSGVTQTPKHLITATGQRVTLRCSPRSGDLSVYWYQQSLDQGLQFLIQYYNGEERAKGNILERFSAQQFPDLHSELNLSSLELGDSALYFCASSVVEGIIAEAFFGQGTRLTVV.

The chain carries TRBV29-1 and TRBJ2-2; a weak D match, TRBD1 (6 bases). V gave up 3 bases and J gave up 10 bases, with 15 bases separating them. This CDR3 has 13 residues. CDR1 is SQVTM and CDR2 is ANQGSEA in the germline V gene. The CDR3 DNA follows: TGCAGCGTTGAGGGACAACCGAATGCGGAGCTGTTTTTT. Translating gives CSVEGQPNAELFF.

This chain links TRBV6-6 with TRBJ1-2; 7 bases map to TRBD1. The CDR3 has 16 amino acids. Germline V CDR1 and CDR2: MNHNY, SVGAGI (reference sequence). For the CDR3, the DNA is TGTGCGACGAGGGGGCCTTTCGAGAGCGACATCTATGGCTACACCTTC. This gives the protein CATRGPFESDIYGYTF.

The rearrangement links TRBV7-2 to TRBJ2-7, with 7 bases aligning to TRBD2. Germline trimming cut 1 base from V and 5 bases from J; bases unmatched to any gene: 5. This CDR3 comprises 14 residues. The germline CDR1 and CDR2 sequences are SGHTA and FQGNSA. CDR3 in amino acids: CASSLGTRLDEQYF. The CDR3 DNA reads as TGTGCCAGCAGCTTAGGGACTAGGCTAGACGAGCAGTACTTC.

This clone was seen a handful of times. The rearrangement uses TRBV6-5 and TRBJ1-3; D not resolved. Germline assignment: CDR1 MNHEY and CDR2 SVGAGI. V was clipped by 2 bases and J by 4 bases, with 9 bases between them. The CDR3 is 14 amino acids. The chain's CDR3 is CASSYAYPGNTIYF. The CDR3 DNA reads TGTGCCAGCAGTTACGCGTATCCCGGAAACACCATATATTTT.

The chain carries TRBV28 and TRBJ2-7; weak D call: TRBD1 (5 bases). V lost 7 bases and J 4 bases, leaving 23 bases between the germline ends. CDR1 is MDHEN, CDR2 SYDVKM, per germline. The CDR3 has 16 residues. CDR3 in amino acids: CASTLQGYFSVYEQYF. CDR3 in DNA: TGTGCCAGCACCCTCCAGGGATACTTCTCGGTTTACGAGCAGTACTTC.

V usage is TRBV28 and J usage is TRBJ1-3, with 7 bases fitting TRBD1. J gave up 4 bases and V 6 bases, and 9 bases lay outside the gene matches. This CDR3 has 15 residues. CDR1 is MDHEN and CDR2 is SYDVKM in the germline V gene. This CDR3 is CASSTTGSRGNTIYF. The CDR3 region has the DNA TGTGCCAGCAGCACGACAGGGAGTAGGGGAAACACCATATATTTT.

This chain links TRBV5-1 with TRBJ2-7, with D uncertain. V was shortened by 0 bases and J by 6 bases, with 10 bases between the two germline ends. The germline V gene has CDR1 SGHRS and CDR2 YFSETQ. The CDR3 sequence is 13 residues long. CDR3 sequence reads: CASSLAEVAEQYF. In DNA form, the CDR3 reads TGCGCCAGCAGCTTGGCCGAGGTGGCCGAGCAGTACTTC.

The rearrangement uses TRBV18 and TRBJ1-1; TRBD1 is a possible D gene (5 bases). This CDR3 has 14 residues. V lost 6 bases, J lost 0 bases, and 11 bases lay in between. From germline, CDR1 is KGHSH and CDR2 LQKENI. The CDR3 region is CASSDWDLNTEAFF. CDR3 nucleotides: TGTGCCAGCTCCGATTGGGACTTGAACACTGAAGCTTTCTTT.

The rearrangement joins TRBV7-2 to TRBJ2-3; D is perhaps TRBD1 (6 bases). The ends were cut back, 3 bases at V and 0 bases at J, with 7 bases in the middle. Germline loops: CDR1 SGHTA, CDR2 FQGNSA. The CDR3 length is 14 residues. The CDR3 here is CASSLDSSTDTQYF. CDR3 DNA sequence: TGTGCCAGCAGCTTGGACAGTAGCACAGATACGCAGTATTTT. Full variable domain (outside the CDR3, taken from reference TRBV7-2 and TRBJ2-3): GAGVSQSPSNKVTEKGKDVELRCDPISGHTALYWYRQSLGQGLEFLIYFQGNSAPDKSGLPSDRFSAERTGGSVSTLTIQRTQQEDSAVYLCASSLDSSTDTQYFGPGTRLTVL.

The gene calls are TRBV5-6 and TRBJ1-1; TRBD1 aligns across 8 bases. The CDR3 loop spans 16 amino acids. Germline CDR1 and CDR2: SGHDT and YYEEEE. J gave up 4 bases and V 4 bases, and 12 bases lay outside the gene matches. In DNA form, the CDR3 reads TGTGCCAGCAGCGATTACCGGACAGGGTCGGTCACTGAAGCTTTCTTT. Its translation is CASSDYRTGSVTEAFF.

The sample holds a few counts of this clone. This chain links TRBV6-1 with TRBJ2-5; D not resolved. The CDR3 is made up of 12 amino acids. The V gene's germline CDR1 is MNHNS and CDR2 SASEGT. The germline V and J ends were trimmed by 5 bases and 5 bases, with 9 bases remaining between them. The CDR3 spells CASSLTTETQYF. The DNA of the CDR3 is TGTGCCAGCAGTCTTACAACGGAGACCCAGTACTTC.

The chain uses TRBV20-1 and TRBJ1-1; D gene unclear. This CDR3 contains 11 residues. Germline V CDR1 and CDR2: DFQATT, SNEGSKA (reference sequence). V was pared by 3 bases and J by 3 bases, with 5 bases between. This chain's CDR3 is CSAREDTEAFF. CDR3 sequence (DNA): TGCAGTGCTAGGGAGGACACTGAAGCTTTCTTT.

This clone showed up just once. The genes are TRBV21-1 and TRBJ2-2; the D call of TRBD2 is as the table states it, not checked on the DNA. TRBV21-1 is a documented pseudogene. The CDR3 is made up of 15 amino acids. The CDR3 region has the DNA TGTGCCAGCAGCAGAGGGACTAGCGGCACCGGGGAGCTGTTTTTT. Amino acids: CASSRGTSGTGELFF.